The entry that follows covers one TCR beta chain sequence. Patients of the Seattle cohort, enrolled during active infection, were followed longitudinally. This sample is drawn from a study of blood T cell repertoires in COVID-19. Across the study: Collection of acute and convalescent COVID-19 samples took place in the United States, Italy and Spain. PBMCs, B-cell-depleted T cells, or T cells provided the cDNA or gDNA that made up the material.

Germline V CDR1 and CDR2: MGHRA, YSYEKL. With 0 bases removed from V and 7 bases from J, the gap between germline ends came to 12 bases. The CDR3 spans 14 residues. The authors' processing: Reference gene primers were amplified, and this amplification served to estimate nucleated cell counts. Profiled with immunoSEQ multiplex PCR; TCRdb holds only in-frame clones, not every one. Clone size and the V and J calls come from that table; the DNA yielded D and trimming. The sample consists of roughly 300,000 clones, roughly 91% of them appearing once. The sequence was collected from a woman aged 30 to 39 with COVID-19, enrolled during active disease. The sequencing input was peripheral blood. V usage is TRBV4-1 and J usage is TRBJ1-2; D not resolved. The CDR3 protein is CASSQDVAGLGYTF. CDR3 bases: TGCGCCAGCAGCCAAGATGTAGCGGGCCTTGGCTACACCTTC.